This passage covers 2 T cell receptor beta chains from one sample sequenced in a study of blood T cell repertoires in COVID-19. Sequencing used immunoSEQ multiplex PCR; TCRdb keeps in-frame clones, though not all of them. The profile shows some 300,000 clones, under 90% of them singletons. The specimen was PBMCs or T cells enriched from blood (not recorded which). The receptors shown here come from a middle-aged woman who had recovered from COVID-19.

A single count supports this clone. J is TRBJ1-1 and V is TRBV5-1, with 7 bases lining up with TRBD1. The CDR3 sequence is 14 residues long. The germline gives CDR1 SGHRS, CDR2 YFSETQ. V gave up 1 base and J gave up 2 bases; unmatched junction bases: 2. The CDR3 DNA reads as TGCGCCAGCAGCTTGACAGGGGCCAACACTGAAGCTTTCTTT. This gives the protein CASSLTGANTEAFF.

The chain joins TRBV6-5 to TRBJ2-1; D is possibly TRBD2 (5 bases). Looked up from germline, CDR1 is MNHEY and CDR2 is SVGAGI. V lost 7 bases and J 6 bases, leaving 19 bases between the germline ends. The CDR3 has 15 residues. The CDR3 region is CASTTADWGINEQFF. DNA of the CDR3: TGTGCCAGCACGACTGCGGACTGGGGAATCAATGAGCAGTTCTTC.